These T cell receptor beta chains were read from a single sample in a study of blood T cell repertoires in COVID-19. Profiling relied on immunoSEQ multiplex PCR, and the TCRdb table lists in-frame clones only, not all of them. The sample lists a few hundred thousand clones; about 90% were seen once. The specimen sequenced was PBMCs or T cells enriched from blood (not recorded which). These TCRs come from a woman aged 25 to 45 who had recovered from COVID-19. Each CDR3 is given without its conserved first and last residue. Each record gives: CDR3 length, J gene, clone size, V gene, CDR3 protein. Expanded clones get a size class; other rows say once, few or many, or leave the size out.

cdr3_length: 13
j_call: TRBJ1-4
clone_size: -
v_call: TRBV19
cdr3_aa: ASSTSGTRGEKLF

cdr3_length: 13
j_call: TRBJ1-2
clone_size: once
v_call: TRBV28
cdr3_aa: ASSLGTGGVYGYT

cdr3_length: 13
j_call: TRBJ1-5
clone_size: -
v_call: TRBV24-1
cdr3_aa: ATSDPSYSNQPQH

cdr3_length: 16
j_call: TRBJ2-1
clone_size: -
v_call: TRBV5-1
cdr3_aa: ASRPGVAGGYSYNEQF

cdr3_length: 14
j_call: TRBJ2-5
clone_size: -
v_call: TRBV18
cdr3_aa: ASSPLGGTGQETQY

cdr3_length: 11
j_call: TRBJ1-2
clone_size: -
v_call: TRBV7-2
cdr3_aa: ASSTGTGVEHT

cdr3_length: 13
j_call: TRBJ2-5
clone_size: -
v_call: TRBV5-4
cdr3_aa: ASQPRTGRQETQY

cdr3_length: 17
j_call: TRBJ1-5
clone_size: -
v_call: TRBV5-4
cdr3_aa: ASSPRMTSTGESNQPQH

cdr3_length: 15
j_call: TRBJ1-3
clone_size: once
v_call: TRBV10-3
cdr3_aa: AIPCGVRTTSGNTIY

cdr3_length: 14
j_call: TRBJ1-5
clone_size: -
v_call: TRBV19
cdr3_aa: ASTETGTVVYQPQH

cdr3_length: 13
j_call: TRBJ2-7
clone_size: -
v_call: TRBV14
cdr3_aa: ASSQRPWRGYEQY

cdr3_length: 12
j_call: TRBJ2-5
clone_size: -
v_call: TRBV5-6
cdr3_aa: ASSLVGNQETQY

cdr3_length: 13
j_call: TRBJ2-2
clone_size: -
v_call: TRBV4-2
cdr3_aa: ASSQGQGGTGELF

cdr3_length: 11
j_call: TRBJ2-7
clone_size: -
v_call: TRBV9
cdr3_aa: ASSSDGGYEQY